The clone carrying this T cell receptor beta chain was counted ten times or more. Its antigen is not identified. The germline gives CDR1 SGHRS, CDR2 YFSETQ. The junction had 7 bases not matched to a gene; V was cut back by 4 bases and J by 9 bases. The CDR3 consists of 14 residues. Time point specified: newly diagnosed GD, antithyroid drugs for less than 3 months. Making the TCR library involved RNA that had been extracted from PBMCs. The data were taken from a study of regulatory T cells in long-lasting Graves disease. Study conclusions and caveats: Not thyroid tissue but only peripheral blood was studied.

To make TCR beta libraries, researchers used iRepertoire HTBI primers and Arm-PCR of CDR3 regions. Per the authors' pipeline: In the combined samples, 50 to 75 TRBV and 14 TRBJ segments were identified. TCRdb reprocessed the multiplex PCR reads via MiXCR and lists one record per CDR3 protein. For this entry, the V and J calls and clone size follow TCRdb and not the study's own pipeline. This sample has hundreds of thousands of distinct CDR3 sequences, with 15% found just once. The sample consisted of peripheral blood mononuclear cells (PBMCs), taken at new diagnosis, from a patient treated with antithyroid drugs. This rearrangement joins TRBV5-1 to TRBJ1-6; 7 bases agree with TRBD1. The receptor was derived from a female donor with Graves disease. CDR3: CASSPGQALSPLHF. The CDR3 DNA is TGCGCCAGCAGCCCTGGACAGGCCCTTTCACCCCTCCACTTT.